This T cell receptor beta chain was captured by sequencing in a study of radiotherapy plus CTLA-4 blockade in lung cancer (dated by TCRdb to 2016 to 2019). Context from the whole study: Objective responses occurred in 18% of enrolled patients, and around 29% achieved disease control.

Library creation used the immunoSEQ multiplex PCR assay. TCRdb carries this immuneACCESS record with in-frame sequences only. Its versions omit some clonotypes, under half of them owing to an unresolved V gene in the studies checked, with the rest unexplained. The sample contains 80,000 or so clones, about 80% of them found a single time. The ten largest clones capture 0.79% of the sample. What the work shows at the level of the full study, not this receptor alone: After treatment with radiotherapy and ipilimumab, TCR clones that came from tumors expanded in the peripheral blood. Early dynamic changes in blood T cell clones, together with increased serum interferon-beta after radiation, were reported as the strongest predictors of response.

Regarding this clone: Its antigen is still unknown. Qualities for individual bases were not recorded, and no much larger clone is one base off.

Focal radiation therapy combined with CTLA-4 blockade (ipilimumab) was tested in patients with chemo-refractory metastatic non-small-cell lung cancer. The receptor's source is a human donor with non-small cell lung cancer who had stable disease on radiotherapy plus ipilimumab. This specimen was peripheral blood, taken from a patient treated with radiotherapy plus ipilimumab.

The nucleotide sequence is given as TGCGCCAGCAGTGAGGGGGGCAGGGCGACGGGCGCGCAGTATTTT. Translated, it reads CASSEGGRATGAQYF. This chain is built from TRBV10-1 and TRBJ2-3; TRBD1 is a weak D gene call, 6 bases matching. The junction shows trimming of 2 bases on V and 10 bases on J, plus 19 bases between the germline ends. Reading from cysteine to phenylalanine, the CDR3 counts 15 amino acids. Only CDR3 DNA remains: 45 bases, in frame from the first base. CDR1 and CDR2 (WNHNN, SYGVQD) derive from the germline V gene (reference sequence).